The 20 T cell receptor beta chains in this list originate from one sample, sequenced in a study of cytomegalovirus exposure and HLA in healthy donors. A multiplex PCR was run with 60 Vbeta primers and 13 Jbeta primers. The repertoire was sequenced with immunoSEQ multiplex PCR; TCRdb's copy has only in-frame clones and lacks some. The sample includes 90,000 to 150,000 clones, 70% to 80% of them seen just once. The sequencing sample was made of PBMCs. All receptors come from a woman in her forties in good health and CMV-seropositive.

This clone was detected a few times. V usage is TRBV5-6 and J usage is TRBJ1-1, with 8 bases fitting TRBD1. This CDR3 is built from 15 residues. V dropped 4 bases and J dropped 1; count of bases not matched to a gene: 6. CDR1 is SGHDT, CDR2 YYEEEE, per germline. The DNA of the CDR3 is TGTGCCAGCAGCCGAAGACAGGGGACGAACACTGAAGCTTTCTTT. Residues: CASSRRQGTNTEAFF.

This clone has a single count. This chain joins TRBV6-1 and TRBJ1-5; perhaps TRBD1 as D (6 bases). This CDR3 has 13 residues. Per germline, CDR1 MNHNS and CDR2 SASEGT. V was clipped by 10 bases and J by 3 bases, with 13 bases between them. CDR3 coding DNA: TGTGCCACCCTTGGACAGTTCAATCAGCCCCAGCATTTT. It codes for CATLGQFNQPQHF.

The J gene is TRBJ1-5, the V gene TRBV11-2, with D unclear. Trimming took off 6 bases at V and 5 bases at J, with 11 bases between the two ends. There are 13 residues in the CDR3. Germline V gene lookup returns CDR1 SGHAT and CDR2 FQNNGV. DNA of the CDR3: TGTGCCAGCAGTGTGTCGGTTGATCAGCCCCAGCATTTT. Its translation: CASSVSVDQPQHF.

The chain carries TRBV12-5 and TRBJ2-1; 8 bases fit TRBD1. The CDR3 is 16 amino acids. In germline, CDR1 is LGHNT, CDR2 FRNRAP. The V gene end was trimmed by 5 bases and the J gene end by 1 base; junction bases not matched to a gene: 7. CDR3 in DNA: TGTGCTAGTGGTCCCGGGACAGGAAGTTCCTACAATGAGCAGTTCTTC. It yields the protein CASGPGTGSSYNEQFF.

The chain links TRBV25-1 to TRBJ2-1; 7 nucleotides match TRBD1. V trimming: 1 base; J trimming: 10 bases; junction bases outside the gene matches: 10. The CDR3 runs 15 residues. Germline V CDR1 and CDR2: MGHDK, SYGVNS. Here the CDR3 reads CASSELGTVSREQFF. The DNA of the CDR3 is TGTGCCAGCAGTGAATTAGGGACAGTCTCCAGGGAGCAGTTCTTC.

CDR3 DNA sequence: TGTGCCAGCTCCCCCGGTCGGTCTCAGCCCCAGCATTTT. Translated, it gives CASSPGRSQPQHF. The rearrangement uses TRBV18 and TRBJ1-5, with D unresolved. With 6 bases removed from V and 6 bases from J, the gap between germline ends came to 12 bases. This CDR3 contains 13 residues. Germline V gene lookup returns CDR1 KGHSH and CDR2 LQKENI.

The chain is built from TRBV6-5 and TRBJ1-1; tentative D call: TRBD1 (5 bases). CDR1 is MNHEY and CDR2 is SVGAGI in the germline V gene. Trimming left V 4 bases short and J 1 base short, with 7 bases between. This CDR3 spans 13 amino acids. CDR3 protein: CASSSRANTEAFF. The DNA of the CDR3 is TGTGCCAGCAGTTCCAGGGCGAACACTGAAGCTTTCTTT.

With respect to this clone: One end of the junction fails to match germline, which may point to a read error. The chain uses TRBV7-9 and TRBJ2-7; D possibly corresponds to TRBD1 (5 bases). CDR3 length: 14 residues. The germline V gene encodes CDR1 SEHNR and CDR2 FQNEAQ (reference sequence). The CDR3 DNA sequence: TGTTCCAGCAGCTTCACGGTCCAGGGCTACGAGCAGTACTTC. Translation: CSSSFTVQGYEQYF.

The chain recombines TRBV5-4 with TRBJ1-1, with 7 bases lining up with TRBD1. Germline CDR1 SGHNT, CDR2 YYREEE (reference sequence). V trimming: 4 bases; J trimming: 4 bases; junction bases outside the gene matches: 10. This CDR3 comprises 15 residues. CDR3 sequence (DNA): TGTGCCAGCAGCCGTCCGACAGGGACCCTCACTGAAGCTTTCTTT. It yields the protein CASSRPTGTLTEAFF.

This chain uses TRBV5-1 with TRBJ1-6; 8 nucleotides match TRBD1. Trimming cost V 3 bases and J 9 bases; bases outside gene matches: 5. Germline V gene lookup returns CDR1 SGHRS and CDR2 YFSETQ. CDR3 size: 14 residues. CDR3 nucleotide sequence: TGCGCCAGCAGCTCAGGGGGCGCGGGTTCACCCCTCCACTTT. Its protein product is CASSSGGAGSPLHF.

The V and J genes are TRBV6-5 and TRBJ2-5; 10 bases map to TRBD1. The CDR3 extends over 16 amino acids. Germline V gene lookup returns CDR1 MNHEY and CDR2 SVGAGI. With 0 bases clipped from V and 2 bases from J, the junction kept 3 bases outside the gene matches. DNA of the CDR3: TGTGCCAGCAGTTACTCGGGGACAGGGGTACAAGAGACCCAGTACTTC. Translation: CASSYSGTGVQETQYF.

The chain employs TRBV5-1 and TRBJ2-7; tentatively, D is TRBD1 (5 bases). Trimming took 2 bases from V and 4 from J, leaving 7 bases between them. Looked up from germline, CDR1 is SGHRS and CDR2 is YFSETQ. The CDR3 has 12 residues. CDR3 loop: CASSFGAYEQYF. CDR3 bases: TGCGCCAGCAGCTTTGGGGCATACGAGCAGTACTTC.

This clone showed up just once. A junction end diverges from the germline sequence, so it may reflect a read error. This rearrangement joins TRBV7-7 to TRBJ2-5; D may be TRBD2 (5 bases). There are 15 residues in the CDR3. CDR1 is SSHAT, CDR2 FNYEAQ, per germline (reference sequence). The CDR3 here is CASSLTSIAQETQYF. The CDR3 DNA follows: TGTGCTAGCAGCTTAACTAGTATCGCCCAAGAGACCCAGTACTTC.

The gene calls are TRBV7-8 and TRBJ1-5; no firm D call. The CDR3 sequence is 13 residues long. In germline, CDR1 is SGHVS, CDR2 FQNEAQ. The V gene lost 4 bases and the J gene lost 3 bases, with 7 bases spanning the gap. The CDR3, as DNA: TGTGCCAGCAGCTCCACAGACAATCAGCCCCAGCATTTT. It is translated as CASSSTDNQPQHF.

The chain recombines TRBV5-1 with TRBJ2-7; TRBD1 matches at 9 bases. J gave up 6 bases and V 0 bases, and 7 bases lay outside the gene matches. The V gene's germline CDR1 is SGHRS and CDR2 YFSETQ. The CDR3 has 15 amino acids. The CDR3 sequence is CASSLAGQGFSEQYF. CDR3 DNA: TGCGCCAGCAGCTTGGCCGGACAGGGGTTTTCCGAGCAGTACTTC. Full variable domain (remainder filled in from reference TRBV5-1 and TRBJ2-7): KAGVTQTPRYLIKTRGQQVTLSCSPISGHRSVSWYQQTPGQGLQFLFEYFSETQRNKGNFPGRFSGRQFSNSRSEMNVSTLELGDSALYLCASSLAGQGFSEQYFGPGTRLTVT.

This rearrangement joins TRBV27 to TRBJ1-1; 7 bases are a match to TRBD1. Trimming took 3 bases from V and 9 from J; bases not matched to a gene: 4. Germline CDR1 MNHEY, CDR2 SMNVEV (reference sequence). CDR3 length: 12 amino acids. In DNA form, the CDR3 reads TGTGCCAGCAGTTTTCCAGGGGGTCAAGCTTTCTTT. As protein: CASSFPGGQAFF.

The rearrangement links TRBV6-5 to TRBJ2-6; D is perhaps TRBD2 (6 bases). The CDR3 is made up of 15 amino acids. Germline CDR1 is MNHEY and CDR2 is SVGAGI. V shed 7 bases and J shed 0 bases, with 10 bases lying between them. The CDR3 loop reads CASMFGSSGANVLTF. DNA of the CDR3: TGTGCCAGCATGTTCGGGAGCTCTGGGGCCAACGTCCTGACTTTC.

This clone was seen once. CDR3 nucleotides: TGTGCCAGCAGTGAAGGACAGCAAGGGGGCCCTAGGGAAAAACTGTTTTTT. This sequence encodes CASSEGQQGGPREKLFF. This chain connects TRBV6-1 to TRBJ1-4; 7 bases are shared with TRBD1. Germline V gene sequence: CDR1 MNHNS, CDR2 SASEGT. Germline trimming cut 1 base from V and 8 bases from J; bases unmatched to any gene: 13. The CDR3 runs to 17 residues.

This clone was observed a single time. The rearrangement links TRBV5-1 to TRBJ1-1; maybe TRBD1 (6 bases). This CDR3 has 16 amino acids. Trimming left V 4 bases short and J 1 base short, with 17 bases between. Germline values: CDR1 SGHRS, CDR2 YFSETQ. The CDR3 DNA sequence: TGCGCCAGCAGCCATATACCGACAGGCTCGAACACTGAAGCTTTCTTT. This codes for CASSHIPTGSNTEAFF.

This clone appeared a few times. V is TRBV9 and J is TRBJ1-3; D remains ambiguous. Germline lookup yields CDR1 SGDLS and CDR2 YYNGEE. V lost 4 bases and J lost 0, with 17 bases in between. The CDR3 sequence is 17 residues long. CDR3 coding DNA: TGTGCCAGCAGCAGAGATGCGTCATCGGTCTCTGGAAACACCATATATTTT. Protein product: CASSRDASSVSGNTIYF.